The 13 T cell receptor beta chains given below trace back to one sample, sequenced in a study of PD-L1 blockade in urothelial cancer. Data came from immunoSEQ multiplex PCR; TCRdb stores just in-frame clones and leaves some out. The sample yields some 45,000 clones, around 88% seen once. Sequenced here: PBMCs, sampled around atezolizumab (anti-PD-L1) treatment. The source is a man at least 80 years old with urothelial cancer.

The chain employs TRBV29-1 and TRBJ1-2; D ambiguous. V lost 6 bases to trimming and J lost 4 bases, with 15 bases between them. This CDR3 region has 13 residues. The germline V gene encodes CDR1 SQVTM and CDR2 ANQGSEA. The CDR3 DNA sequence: TGCAGCGTCCTGACTCCCCGTAGCTATGGCTACACCTTC. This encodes CSVLTPRSYGYTF.

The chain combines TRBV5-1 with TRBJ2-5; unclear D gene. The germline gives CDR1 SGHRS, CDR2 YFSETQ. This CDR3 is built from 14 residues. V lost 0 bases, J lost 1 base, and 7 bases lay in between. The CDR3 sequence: CASSLGTAQETQYF. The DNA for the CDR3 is TGCGCCAGCAGCTTGGGTACAGCCCAAGAGACCCAGTACTTC.

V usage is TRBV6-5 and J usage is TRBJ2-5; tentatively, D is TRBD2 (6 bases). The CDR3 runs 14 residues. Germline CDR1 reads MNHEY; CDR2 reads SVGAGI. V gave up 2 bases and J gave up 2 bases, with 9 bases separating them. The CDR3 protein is CASSYGGRQETQYF. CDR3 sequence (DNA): TGTGCCAGCAGTTACGGAGGGAGGCAAGAGACCCAGTACTTC.

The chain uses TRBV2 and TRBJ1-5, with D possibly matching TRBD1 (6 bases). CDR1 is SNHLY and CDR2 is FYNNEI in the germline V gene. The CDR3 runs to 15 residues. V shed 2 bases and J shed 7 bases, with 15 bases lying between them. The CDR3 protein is CASSETGTRGQPQHF. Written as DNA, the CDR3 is TGTGCCAGCAGTGAAACAGGGACCAGAGGCCAGCCCCAGCATTTT.

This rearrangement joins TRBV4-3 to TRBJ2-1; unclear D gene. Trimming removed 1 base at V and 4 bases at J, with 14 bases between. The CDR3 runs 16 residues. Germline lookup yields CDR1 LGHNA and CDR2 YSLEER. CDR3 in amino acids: CASSQVRSDGYNEQFF. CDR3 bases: TGCGCCAGCAGCCAAGTTAGATCCGACGGGTACAATGAGCAGTTCTTC.

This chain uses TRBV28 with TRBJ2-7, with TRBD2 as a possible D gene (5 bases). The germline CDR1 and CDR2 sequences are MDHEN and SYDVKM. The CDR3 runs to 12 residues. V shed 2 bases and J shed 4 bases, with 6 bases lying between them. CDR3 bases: TGTGCCAGCAGTTTAGGGGAGTACGAGCAGTACTTC. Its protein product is CASSLGEYEQYF.

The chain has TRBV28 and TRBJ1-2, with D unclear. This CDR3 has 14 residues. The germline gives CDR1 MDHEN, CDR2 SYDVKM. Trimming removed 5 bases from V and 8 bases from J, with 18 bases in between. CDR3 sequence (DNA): TGTGCCAGCAGTATACTCACGAACCTGAACGGCTACACCTTC. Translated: CASSILTNLNGYTF.

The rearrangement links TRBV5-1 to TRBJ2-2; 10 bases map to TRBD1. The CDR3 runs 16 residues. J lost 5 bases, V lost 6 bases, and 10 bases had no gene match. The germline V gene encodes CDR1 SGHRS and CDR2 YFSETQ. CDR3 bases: TGCGCCAGCACTCGTGAGTGGACAGGGGGTACCGGGGAGCTGTTTTTT. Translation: CASTREWTGGTGELFF.

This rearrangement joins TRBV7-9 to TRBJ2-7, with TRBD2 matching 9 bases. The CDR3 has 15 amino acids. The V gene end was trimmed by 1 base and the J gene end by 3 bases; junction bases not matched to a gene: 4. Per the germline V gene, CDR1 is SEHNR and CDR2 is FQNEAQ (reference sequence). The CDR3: CASSLGASGIYEQYF. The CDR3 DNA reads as TGTGCCAGCAGCTTAGGGGCTAGCGGGATCTACGAGCAGTACTTC.

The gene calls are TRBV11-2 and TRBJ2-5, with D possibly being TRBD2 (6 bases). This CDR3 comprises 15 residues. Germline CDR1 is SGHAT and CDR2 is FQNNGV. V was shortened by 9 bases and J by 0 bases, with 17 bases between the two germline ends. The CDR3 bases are TGTGCCAGGAGAAGGCGGGGTTGGTACCAAGAGACCCAGTACTTC. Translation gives CARRRRGWYQETQYF.

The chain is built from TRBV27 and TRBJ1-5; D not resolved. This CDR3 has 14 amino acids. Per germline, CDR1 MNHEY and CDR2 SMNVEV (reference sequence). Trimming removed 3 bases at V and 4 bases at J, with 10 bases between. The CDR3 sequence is CASSFSRSNQPQHF. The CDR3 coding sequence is TGTGCCAGCAGTTTTAGCAGAAGTAATCAGCCCCAGCATTTT.

The CDR3 DNA reads as TGTGCCAGTAGTATCCAACAGGGTACCCACGAGCAGTACTTC. Translating it yields CASSIQQGTHEQYF. J is TRBJ2-7 and V is TRBV19; the D gene is possibly TRBD1 (6 bases). Trimming stripped 3 bases from V and 5 bases from J, with 14 bases between. Germline CDR1 and CDR2: LNHDA and SQIVND (reference sequence). This CDR3 spans 14 amino acids.

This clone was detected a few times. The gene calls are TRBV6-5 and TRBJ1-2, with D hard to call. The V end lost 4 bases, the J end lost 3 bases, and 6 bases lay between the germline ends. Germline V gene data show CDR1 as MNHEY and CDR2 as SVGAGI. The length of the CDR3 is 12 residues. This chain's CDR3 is CASSSVDYGYTF. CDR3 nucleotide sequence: TGTGCCAGCAGTTCGGTAGACTATGGCTACACCTTC.